This TCR beta chain was recovered during a study of CD8+CD57+ T cells in acquired aplastic anemia. Comment on this clonotype: Its antigen is not known. One junction end does not reproduce the germline sequence, and a read error may be involved.

Notes on the study in general: Researchers report that fewer than 30 CD8+ CDR3 sequences appeared in both patients and controls.

CDR3 and TCR beta VDJ profiling relied on a genomic DNA template. MiXCR, run by TCRdb on the reads, gives a single entry per CDR3 protein. The sample records 200,000 to 300,000 distinct CDR3 sequences, approximately 50% being singletons. There are 13 residues in the CDR3. Germline-derived CDR1 and CDR2 are KGHDR and SFDVKD. Flow cytometry had shown expanded CD8+CD57+ cells in the patients chosen for sequencing. The rearrangement joins TRBV24-1 to TRBJ2-3; a possible D gene is TRBD2 (6 bases). Sequenced sample: sorted CD4+, CD8+, or CD8+CD57+ T cells (not recorded which) from PBMCs. The TCR comes from a human donor with aplastic anemia. The CDR3 nucleotides are TGTGCCACCGGTAGCGGCAGCACAGACACGCAGTATTTT. It is translated as CATGSGSTDTQYF.